Each of the 5 T cell receptor beta chains below was sequenced from the same sample in a study of cytomegalovirus exposure and HLA in healthy donors. Amplification used 60 Vbeta primers and 13 Jbeta primers. The table came from immunoSEQ multiplex PCR; TCRdb's copy has only in-frame clones and leaves some out. The sample contains under 150,000 clones, approximately 8.9% of which appear only once. The sample was PBMCs. Receptor source: a middle-aged woman in good health and CMV-seropositive.

Only a few counts were recorded for this clone. This chain links TRBV5-1 with TRBJ2-4; 7 bases map to TRBD1. The CDR3 spans 17 residues. V was pared by 0 bases and J by 0 bases, with 6 bases of the junction left unmatched. The V gene's germline CDR1 is SGHRS and CDR2 YFSETQ. The chain's CDR3 is CASSLAGTAIAKNIQYF. As DNA, the CDR3 is TGCGCCAGCAGCTTGGCCGGGACAGCAATAGCCAAAAACATTCAGTACTTC.

There are a few counts of this clone. The rearrangement links TRBV6-1 to TRBJ2-7; a possible D gene is TRBD1 (5 bases). The CDR3 totals 12 residues. The germline V gene encodes CDR1 MNHNS and CDR2 SASEGT. With 5 bases removed from V and 3 bases from J, the gap between germline ends came to 8 bases. For the CDR3, the DNA is TGTGCCAGCAGTTCCCAGGGCTACGAGCAGTACTTC. This sequence encodes CASSSQGYEQYF.

In its sample, this clone was seen a few times. The rearrangement joins TRBV5-1 to TRBJ2-3, with 15 nucleotides matching TRBD2. Looked up from germline, CDR1 is SGHRS and CDR2 is YFSETQ. CDR3 length: 18 residues. V was clipped by 0 bases and J by 1 base; unmatched bases: 3. The CDR3 DNA reads TGCGCCAGCAGCTTGGGCGGACTAGCGGGGGGGGGCACAGATACGCAGTATTTT. Translation gives CASSLGGLAGGGTDTQYF.

This clone has a handful of counts. The rearrangement uses TRBV7-2 and TRBJ1-3; possible D gene TRBD1, 5 bases. The CDR3 has 13 amino acids. Per the germline V gene, CDR1 is SGHTA and CDR2 is FQGNSA. V was cut by 1 base and J by 5 bases, with 6 bases left in between. CDR3 DNA: TGTGCCAGCAGCTTAGAGGACAGAAACACCATATATTTT. It encodes CASSLEDRNTIYF.

This clone occurred a few times. The genes are TRBV7-6 and TRBJ1-1; 8 nucleotides align to TRBD1. Germline V CDR1 and CDR2: SGHVS, FNYEAQ. J was trimmed by 1 base and V by 3 bases; bases with no gene match: 7. The CDR3 spans 16 residues. In DNA form, the CDR3 reads TGTGCCAGCAGCTTCAGGGGGCCGAGCGCGAACACTGAAGCTTTCTTT. Amino acids: CASSFRGPSANTEAFF.